What follows is one TCR beta chain and its context. The data were obtained in a study of beta chain features in type 1 diabetes. The study reverse transcribed the entire isolated RNA, so it sequenced expressed TCRB transcripts. Data came from immunoSEQ multiplex PCR; TCRdb stores just in-frame clones and leaves some out. The sample yields 810,000 or so clones, about a sixth seen once. Per the germline V gene, CDR1 is SGHTA and CDR2 is FQGNSA. The CDR3 spans 12 residues. V lost 5 bases and J 5 bases, leaving 7 bases between the germline ends. The sequence derives from a young woman in good health. The rearrangement uses TRBV7-2 and TRBJ1-5, with unresolved D. Material for sequencing was naive CD4+ T cells from blood. CDR3 sequence reads: CASSANYQPQHF. In nucleotides, the CDR3 is TGTGCCAGCAGCGCGAATTATCAGCCCCAGCATTTT. Full variable domain (remainder filled in from reference TRBV7-2 and TRBJ1-5): GAGVSQSPSNKVTEKGKDVELRCDPISGHTALYWYRQSLGQGLEFLIYFQGNSAPDKSGLPSDRFSAERTGGSVSTLTIQRTQQEDSAVYLCASSANYQPQHFGDGTRLSIL.